The 13 T cell receptor beta chains reported below all come from one sample, sequenced in a study of a mutant IDH1 vaccine in newly diagnosed glioma. Time point given: baseline, week 1 (first vaccination visit). Treatment specified: pre-vaccination baseline after standard-of-care therapy. Repertoires were generated with immunoSEQ multiplex PCR, while TCRdb's copy carries only in-frame clones and drops some. The table records some 16,000 clones, 70% to 80% of them present only once. The starting material was PBMCs, obtained from a glioma patient treated with radiotherapy, temozolomide or both. These receptors all come from a man aged 35-49 years with glioma.

This clone was found a few times. The chain has TRBV4-1 and TRBJ2-1; D not resolved. The CDR3 covers 13 residues. V shed 3 bases and J shed 6 bases, with 9 bases lying between them. Per the germline V gene, CDR1 is MGHRA and CDR2 is YSYEKL. Here the CDR3 reads CASSHVGVNEQFF. For the CDR3, the DNA is TGCGCCAGCAGCCATGTGGGTGTCAATGAGCAGTTCTTC.

This clone came up a few times. Other DNA sequences in the same sample also yield this CDR3. The chain has TRBV7-2 and TRBJ2-5; D not resolved. The CDR3 runs 14 residues. CDR1 is SGHTA and CDR2 is FQGNSA in the germline V gene. V lost 1 base and J 5 bases, leaving 11 bases between the germline ends. The chain's CDR3 is CASSLGGSGETQYF. The CDR3 DNA reads TGTGCCAGCAGCTTAGGGGGAAGTGGGGAGACCCAGTACTTC.

The chain carries TRBV5-8 and TRBJ1-5; the D is unclear. Germline V gives CDR1 SGHTS, CDR2 YDEGEE. The V end was cut by 4 bases, the J end by 1 base, with 12 bases between. The CDR3 contains 15 residues. CDR3 DNA sequence: TGTGCCAGCAGCGCGGAGGGCCGAAGCAATCAGCCCCAGCATTTT. Translating it yields CASSAEGRSNQPQHF.

This chain uses TRBV7-6 with TRBJ2-1; the D is unclear. V lost 3 bases, J lost 1 base, and 7 bases lay in between. The V gene's germline CDR1 is SGHVS and CDR2 FNYEAQ. The CDR3 is made up of 14 amino acids. As DNA, the CDR3 is TGTGCCAGCAGCTTCTATGGGTCCTACAATGAGCAGTTCTTC. Residues: CASSFYGSYNEQFF.

The CDR3 here is CASSYDTDTQYF. The CDR3, as DNA: TGTGCCAGCAGTTACGACACAGATACGCAGTATTTT. The V gene is TRBV6-5, the J gene TRBJ2-3; D gene uncertain. Germline V lookup: CDR1 MNHEY, CDR2 SVGAGI. Trimming removed 2 bases at V and 2 bases at J, with 2 bases between. The CDR3 runs 12 residues.

This clone was seen a few times. The V gene is TRBV10-1, the J gene TRBJ1-5; D unresolved. The CDR3 has 15 residues. The ends were cut back, 0 bases at V and 4 bases at J, with 10 bases in the middle. CDR1 is WNHNN and CDR2 is SYGVQD in the germline V gene (reference sequence). The DNA of the CDR3 is TGCGCCAGCAGTGAGTCGATAGACGGGAATCAGCCCCAGCATTTT. Translated: CASSESIDGNQPQHF.

The V gene is TRBV11-2, the J gene TRBJ1-1; tentatively, D is TRBD1 (5 bases). V lost 2 bases and J 4 bases, leaving 8 bases between the germline ends. This CDR3 spans 13 amino acids. CDR1 and CDR2 from the germline V gene are SGHAT and FQNNGV. Here the CDR3 DNA reads TGTGCCAGCAGCTTACCAGGGACCACTGAAGCTTTCTTT. Translated, it gives CASSLPGTTEAFF.

This sequence joins TRBV19 and TRBJ2-4; 11 bases agree with TRBD2. Germline V gene lookup returns CDR1 LNHDA and CDR2 SQIVND (reference sequence). V trimming: 8 bases; J trimming: 3 bases; junction bases outside the gene matches: 6. CDR3 length: 15 residues. This chain's CDR3 is CASSALAGGKNIQYF. The CDR3 DNA reads TGTGCCAGTTCCGCCCTAGCGGGAGGCAAAAACATTCAGTACTTC. Variable domain in full (rest from reference TRBV19 and TRBJ2-4): DGGITQSPKYLFRKEGQNVTLSCEQNLNHDAMYWYRQDPGQGLRLIYYSQIVNDFQKGDIAEGYSVSREKKESFPLTVTSAQKNPTAFYLCASSALAGGKNIQYFGAGTRLSVL.

The DNA of the CDR3 is TGTGCCAGCAGCCAGGGACTAGCGGGAGCTTACGAGCAGTACGTC. Its protein product is CASSQGLAGAYEQYV. The V gene is TRBV11-2, the J gene TRBJ2-7; 14 nucleotides line up with TRBD2. Per germline, CDR1 SGHAT and CDR2 FQNNGV. The V and J ends lost 5 bases and 4 bases, in that order; junction bases with no gene match: 4. The CDR3 contains 15 residues.

CDR3 amino acids: CASSLASGRIVRYNEQFF. The CDR3 DNA follows: TGTGCCAGCAGCTTGGCTAGCGGGAGAATAGTACGTTACAATGAGCAGTTCTTC. The J gene is TRBJ2-1, the V gene TRBV5-4, with 10 bases aligning to TRBD2. Per the germline V gene, CDR1 is SGHNT and CDR2 is YYREEE (reference sequence). CDR3 length: 18 residues. The junction had 10 bases not matched to a gene; V was cut back by 0 bases and J by 4 bases.

Only a few counts were recorded for this clone. The V gene is TRBV5-8, the J gene TRBJ1-5; D is unclear. The CDR3 has 14 amino acids. V shed 0 bases and J shed 3 bases, with 7 bases lying between them. Germline CDR1 reads SGHTS; CDR2 reads YDEGEE. As DNA, the CDR3 is TGTGCCAGCAGCTTGGCAACAGACAATCAGCCCCAGCATTTT. Translation gives CASSLATDNQPQHF.

The J gene is TRBJ2-5, the V gene TRBV2, with D hard to call. Gene TRBJ2-7 matches the end of the DNA better, so the J call may be wrong. Germline V gives CDR1 SNHLY, CDR2 FYNNEI. There are 11 residues in the CDR3. The DNA for the CDR3 is TGTGCCAGCAGTGTTGGCTACGAGCAGTACTTC. Amino acid sequence: CASSVGYEQYF.

This clone appeared a few times. V gene TRBV6-1 combines with J gene TRBJ1-2, with D tentatively TRBD1 (6 bases). V dropped 7 bases and J dropped 8 bases, with 14 bases sitting between them. Looked up from germline, CDR1 is MNHNS and CDR2 is SASEGT. The CDR3 has 12 residues. The CDR3 loop is CASTRGGGGYTF. The CDR3 DNA reads TGTGCCAGCACTAGGGGGGGAGGAGGCTACACCTTC.